One sample yielded the 21 T cell receptor beta chains listed below, sequenced in a study of T cells after yellow fever vaccination. TCRdb passed the 5' RACE reads through MiXCR, listing each CDR3 protein once. This sample yields hundreds of thousands of distinct CDR3 sequences, of which approximately 19% are seen a single time; roughly a sixth belongs to the top ten. The input for sequencing was PBMCs, taken before the yellow fever booster vaccination. All receptors derive from a man in his late teens or twenties who received the YFV17D yellow fever vaccine.

The genes are TRBV6-5 and TRBJ2-7, with D possibly matching TRBD2 (5 bases). The germline V gene has CDR1 MNHEY and CDR2 SVGAGI. With 10 bases removed from V and 4 bases from J, the gap between germline ends came to 11 bases. This CDR3 region has 11 residues. The CDR3 DNA follows: TGTGCCACCGTGAGGGCTTACGAGCAGTACTTC. Residues: CATVRAYEQYF.

The chain has TRBV7-2 and TRBJ2-2; the D is unclear. Germline CDR1 reads SGHTA; CDR2 reads FQGNSA. Trimming shortened V by 8 bases and J by 0 bases, and 7 bases separated the two germline ends. This CDR3 has 13 residues. The CDR3 DNA reads TGTGCCAGCGGTTGGTCGAACACCGGGGAGCTGTTTTTT. The encoded protein is CASGWSNTGELFF.

This CDR3 is CASSLDRGVVNTEAFF. The CDR3 coding sequence is TGTGCCAGCAGTCTGGACAGGGGGGTCGTGAACACTGAAGCTTTCTTT. The V call is TRBV12-3 or TRBV12-4, the J call TRBJ1-1, with 10 bases identical to TRBD1. V dropped 5 bases and J dropped 0; count of bases not matched to a gene: 6. This CDR3 has 16 amino acids.

J is TRBJ1-6 and V is TRBV20-1, with D maybe TRBD1 (6 bases). Trimming took 4 bases from V and 2 from J, leaving 12 bases between them. The CDR3 totals 15 residues. Germline V gene data show CDR1 as DFQATT and CDR2 as SNEGSKA (reference sequence). CDR3 DNA: TGCAGTGCTAAGGGGGTTTTCGCCTATAATTCACCCCTCCACTTT. Translation gives CSAKGVFAYNSPLHF.

This clonotype was observed a handful of times. V gene TRBV5-5 combines with J gene TRBJ2-2; perhaps TRBD2 as D (6 bases). From germline, CDR1 is SGHKS and CDR2 YYEKEE (reference sequence). V shed 6 bases and J shed 5 bases, with 17 bases lying between them. This CDR3 spans 15 amino acids. The CDR3 DNA follows: TGTGCCAGCACCCTGGCTCCTGCGGGGACCGGGGAGCTGTTTTTT. This gives the protein CASTLAPAGTGELFF.

V usage is TRBV6-6 and J usage is TRBJ1-1; no clear D gene. There are 14 residues in the CDR3. V dropped 10 bases and J dropped 0 bases, with 15 bases sitting between them. Germline lookup yields CDR1 MNHNY and CDR2 SVGAGI (reference sequence). This chain's CDR3 is CATHLATVNTEAFF. DNA for the CDR3: TGTGCCACCCACTTGGCCACTGTGAACACTGAAGCTTTCTTT.

In nucleotides, the CDR3 is TGCAGTGCAGCGGGCGGGGTAACCTACAATGAGCAGTTCTTC. This sequence encodes CSAAGGVTYNEQFF. This chain joins TRBV20-1 and TRBJ2-1; D may be TRBD2 (6 bases). The V gene lost 6 bases and the J gene lost 2 bases, with 14 bases spanning the gap. The CDR3 extends over 14 amino acids. Germline assignment: CDR1 DFQATT and CDR2 SNEGSKA (reference sequence).

This chain connects TRBV4-1 to TRBJ2-3, with D possibly being TRBD1 (5 bases). Germline V gives CDR1 MGHRA, CDR2 YSYEKL. V lost 0 bases to trimming and J lost 2 bases, with 9 bases between them. The length of the CDR3 is 15 residues. The CDR3, as DNA: TGCGCCAGCAGCCAAGAGGGGCGAGACACAGATACGCAGTATTTT. It is translated as CASSQEGRDTDTQYF.

The chain uses TRBV5-1 and TRBJ2-7; 9 bases are a match to TRBD1. The CDR3 length is 15 residues. CDR1 and CDR2 (germline): SGHRS, YFSETQ. V shed 0 bases, J shed 2 bases, and the junction held 3 bases outside the gene matches. CDR3 in amino acids: CASSLGTGAPYEQYV. The CDR3 coding sequence is TGCGCCAGCAGCTTGGGGACAGGGGCCCCCTACGAGCAGTACGTC.

At least ten counts were recorded for this clonotype. The chain joins TRBV7-2 to TRBJ2-5; the D gene could be TRBD1 or TRBD2 (5 bases each). From germline, CDR1 is SGHTA and CDR2 FQGNSA. V was clipped by 3 bases and J by 7 bases, with 15 bases between them. The CDR3 covers 14 residues. CDR3 sequence reads: CASSFDGAQLTQYF. CDR3 DNA sequence: TGTGCCAGCAGCTTTGACGGGGCTCAATTGACCCAGTACTTC.

This clonotype was counted between two and nine times. The chain couples TRBV11-3 to TRBJ2-5, with 8 bases aligning to TRBD1. This CDR3 is 15 amino acids long. J lost 2 bases, V lost 4 bases, and 6 bases had no gene match. CDR1 is SGHNT, CDR2 YENEEA, per germline. The CDR3 bases are TGTGCCAGCAGCTCGGGACAGGTGACGCAAGAGACCCAGTACTTC. It specifies CASSSGQVTQETQYF.

This rearrangement joins TRBV11-2 to TRBJ2-7; D gene uncertain. Per the germline V gene, CDR1 is SGHAT and CDR2 is FQNNGV. V was trimmed by 5 bases and J by 7 bases, leaving 18 bases between them. The CDR3 is 14 residues long. CDR3 region: CASSSSKGLGEQYF. Written as DNA, the CDR3 is TGTGCCAGCAGCAGTTCTAAGGGATTAGGGGAGCAGTACTTC. Based on the CDR3 plus reference TRBV11-2 and TRBJ2-7, the full variable domain is EAGVAQSPRYKIIEKRQSVAFWCNPISGHATLYWYQQILGQGPKLLIQFQNNGVVDDSQLPKDRFSAERLKGVDSTLKIQPAKLEDSAVYLCASSSSKGLGEQYFGPGTRLTVT.

The chain uses TRBV6-1 and TRBJ2-3, with TRBD2 matching over 8 bases. V shed 4 bases, J shed 2 bases, and the junction held 2 bases outside the gene matches. CDR3 size: 14 residues. Germline V CDR1 and CDR2: MNHNS, SASEGT. CDR3 nucleotides: TGTGCCAGCAGTGGTAGCGGGGACACAGATACGCAGTATTTT. Protein product: CASSGSGDTDTQYF.

This clonotype was recorded a few times. The rearrangement joins TRBV18 to TRBJ2-1, with D unclear. V was clipped by 0 bases and J by 5 bases, with 8 bases between them. The germline gives CDR1 KGHSH, CDR2 LQKENI. This CDR3 has 14 amino acids. DNA for the CDR3: TGTGCCAGCTCACCACCAGGACCGAACAATGAGCAGTTCTTC. It translates to CASSPPGPNNEQFF.

The chain carries TRBV6-1 and TRBJ1-1; D ambiguous. Trimming took off 1 base at V and 0 bases at J, with 3 bases between the two ends. Looked up from germline, CDR1 is MNHNS and CDR2 is SASEGT. CDR3 size: 13 residues. CDR3 in amino acids: CASSEDMNTEAFF. CDR3 DNA sequence: TGTGCCAGCAGTGAAGACATGAACACTGAAGCTTTCTTT.

This clonotype was counted a few times. The chain carries TRBV9 and TRBJ1-1; tentative D call: TRBD1 (6 bases). Trimming removed 3 bases from V and 4 bases from J, with 13 bases in between. Germline V gives CDR1 SGDLS, CDR2 YYNGEE. The CDR3 totals 14 residues. DNA for the CDR3: TGTGCCAGCAGCGGAGGTGGGGGGCCCACTGAAGCTTTCTTT. Translated: CASSGGGGPTEAFF.

This clonotype was seen repeatedly, ten times or more. This chain joins TRBV6-5 and TRBJ2-1; no firm D call. Germline values: CDR1 MNHEY, CDR2 SVGAGI. The CDR3 consists of 14 residues. V shed 2 bases and J shed 8 bases, with 13 bases lying between them. CDR3 bases: TGTGCCAGCAGTTACACCCCGCCCCCATATGAGCAGTTCTTC. Amino acid sequence: CASSYTPPPYEQFF.

There are a few counts of this clonotype. The rearrangement links TRBV5-1 to TRBJ2-7; TRBD2 aligns across 9 bases. J was trimmed by 3 bases and V by 0 bases; bases with no gene match: 7. This CDR3 is 16 amino acids long. CDR1 is SGHRS and CDR2 is YFSETQ in the germline V gene. The CDR3 DNA is TGCGCCAGCAGCTTGGTCATGCCTAGCGGGGTCTACGAGCAGTACTTC. Translating it yields CASSLVMPSGVYEQYF.

The rearrangement links TRBV4-1 to TRBJ2-7; TRBD1 matches 10 bases. The germline V gene has CDR1 MGHRA and CDR2 YSYEKL. The CDR3 is 18 residues long. The junction had 12 bases not matched to a gene; V was cut back by 1 base and J by 3 bases. CDR3 DNA sequence: TGCGCCAGCAGCCAAGGAGGGTTCGGGACAGGGGCGTTCTACGAGCAGTACTTC. Amino acids: CASSQGGFGTGAFYEQYF.

The sample holds a few counts of this clonotype. The gene calls are TRBV5-4 and TRBJ1-2; D is unclear. CDR1 and CDR2 (germline): SGHNT, YYREEE (reference sequence). V was clipped by 6 bases and J by 0 bases, with 12 bases between them. The CDR3 is made up of 14 amino acids. CDR3 region: CASNLGGTNYGYTF. The DNA for the CDR3 is TGTGCCAGCAACCTCGGAGGGACTAACTATGGCTACACCTTC.

The V call is TRBV7-3, the J call TRBJ2-1; D might be TRBD2 (6 bases). The CDR3 covers 14 residues. The V gene's germline CDR1 is SGHTA and CDR2 FQGTGA. V dropped 3 bases and J dropped 8 bases, with 14 bases sitting between them. DNA for the CDR3: TGTGCCAGCAGCTTGGTGGCTTGGGGGGATGAGCAGTTCTTC. This codes for CASSLVAWGDEQFF.